The rows below give T cell receptor beta chains drawn from one sample of a study of CD8 T cells in Susac syndrome. Via MiXCR, TCRdb re-called the immunoSEQ multiplex PCR reads, giving one row per CDR3 protein. In the table there are 85,000 to 120,000 distinct CDR3 sequences, roughly 95% of which are singletons. Sample: CD8+ T cells from PBMCs. The origin of the receptors is a human donor with Susac syndrome. Each CDR3 is given with its conserved first and last residue. The D gene is left open where the match is weak. Not all rows give a size; the values are once, few, many and, for expanded clones, a class.

CASSSRQGGTGELFF,TGTGCCAGCAGTAGCCGACAGGGAGGCACCGGGGAGCTGTTTTTT,NA,TRBJ2-2,NA,TRBV27
CASRANTEAFF,TGTGCCAGCAGGGCGAACACTGAAGCTTTCTTT,NA,TRBJ1-1,NA,TRBV7-9
CASSTGDYEQYF,TGTGCCAGTAGTACAGGGGACTACGAGCAGTACTTC,NA,TRBJ2-7,NA,TRBV19
CADRRGYTF,TGTGCCGACCGCCGTGGCTACACCTTC,NA,TRBJ1-2,NA,TRBV27
CASSQDRGNGVQTEAFF,TGCGCCAGCAGCCAAGATAGAGGGAACGGCGTACAGACTGAAGCTTTCTTT,NA,TRBJ1-1,NA,TRBV4-1
CASSPVASGGTEDTQYF,TGTGCCAGCAGCCCCGTTGCTAGCGGGGGGACTGAAGATACGCAGTATTTT,NA,TRBJ2-3,TRBD2,TRBV7-8
CASSQEAQAQETQYF,TGTGCCAGCAGCCAAGAAGCACAGGCCCAAGAGACCCAGTACTTC,NA,TRBJ2-5,NA,TRBV14
CASSQSIVDEQFF,TGTGCCAGCAGCCAAAGCATCGTGGATGAGCAGTTCTTC,NA,TRBJ2-1,NA,TRBV5-6
CAGENTPPYGYTF,TGTGCCGGAGAAAACACACCACCGTATGGCTACACCTTC,NA,TRBJ1-2,NA,TRBV6-1
CASSRQAYNEQFF,TGTGCCAGCTCCCGACAGGCATACAATGAGCAGTTCTTC,NA,TRBJ2-1,NA,TRBV6-5
CSALDVVANSEKLFF,TGCAGTGCTTTGGACGTAGTGGCTAATAGTGAAAAACTGTTTTTT,NA,TRBJ1-4,NA,TRBV20-1
CASSQDGERDNYGYTF,TGCGCCAGCAGCCAAGATGGAGAAAGAGATAACTATGGCTACACCTTC,NA,TRBJ1-2,NA,TRBV4-3
CASSVGQSSTDTQYF,TGTGCCAGCAGCGTAGGACAGTCTAGCACAGATACGCAGTATTTT,NA,TRBJ2-3,NA,TRBV9
CASSVTGGFRETQYF,TGCGCCAGCAGCGTAACAGGGGGCTTCCGAGAGACCCAGTACTTC,NA,TRBJ2-5,TRBD1,TRBV5-1
CASSVDGSSSYEQYF,TGTGCCAGCAGCGTAGATGGTTCCTCCTCCTACGAGCAGTACTTC,NA,TRBJ2-7,NA,TRBV9
CSARTGENTEAFF,TGCAGTGCGAGGACAGGGGAGAACACTGAAGCTTTCTTT,NA,TRBJ1-1,TRBD1,TRBV20-1
CASSLPPRAQYF,TGTGCCAGCAGCTTACCCCCAAGGGCCCAGTACTTC,NA,TRBJ2-5,NA,TRBV7-6
CASSWGDPGGYNEQFF,TGCGCCAGCAGCTGGGGGGACCCGGGGGGCTACAATGAGCAGTTCTTC,NA,TRBJ2-1,TRBD2,TRBV5-1
CATSDSDRGNGYTF,TGTGCCACCAGTGATTCCGACAGGGGGAATGGCTACACCTTC,NA,TRBJ1-2,TRBD1,TRBV24-1
CSARDYEGEHTEAFF,TGCAGTGCTAGAGATTATGAGGGGGAACACACTGAAGCTTTCTTT,NA,TRBJ1-1,NA,TRBV20-1
CSARLQGEETEAFF,TGCAGTGCTAGATTGCAGGGGGAAGAGACTGAAGCTTTCTTT,NA,TRBJ1-1,TRBD1,TRBV20-1
CSARELAGGLDTQYF,TGCAGTGCTAGAGAGCTAGCGGGGGGCCTGGATACGCAGTATTTT,NA,TRBJ2-3,TRBD2,TRBV20-1
CSARARDKPSYGYTF,TGCAGTGCTAGAGCTAGGGACAAGCCGAGCTATGGCTACACCTTC,once,TRBJ1-2,NA,TRBV20-1
CASMDFQRELFF,TGTGCCAGCATGGACTTCCAGAGGGAGCTGTTTTTT,NA,TRBJ2-2,NA,TRBV12-3/TRBV12-4
CASSSPAGKGYTF,TGTGCCAGCAGCTCCCCCGCAGGGAAGGGCTACACCTTC,once,TRBJ1-2,NA,TRBV7-9
CASSSPLSYEQYF,TGTGCCAGCAGCTCTCCCCTTTCCTACGAGCAGTACTTC,NA,TRBJ2-7,NA,TRBV7-9
CASSLAGFDQETQYF,TGTGCCAGCTCACTAGCGGGGTTCGACCAAGAGACCCAGTACTTC,NA,TRBJ2-5,TRBD2,TRBV18
CASSIGPAEGYTF,TGTGCCAGTAGTATAGGCCCGGCAGAAGGCTACACCTTC,NA,TRBJ1-2,NA,TRBV19
CASSQSLWGQALTNTQYF,TGTGCCAGCAGCCAAAGCCTTTGGGGACAGGCCCTCACCAATACGCAGTATTTT,NA,TRBJ2-3,TRBD1,TRBV14
CSVQWGGNTGELFF,TGCAGCGTTCAGTGGGGGGGAAACACCGGGGAGCTGTTTTTT,NA,TRBJ2-2,TRBD2,TRBV29-1
CASSLGSLRDTEAFF,TGTGCCAGCAGCTTGGGTTCCCTTCGGGACACTGAAGCTTTCTTT,NA,TRBJ1-1,NA,TRBV5-8
CSARDLGRGKNTEAFF,TGCAGTGCTAGAGATCTCGGTAGGGGTAAGAACACTGAAGCTTTCTTT,NA,TRBJ1-1,NA,TRBV20-1
CSGVIYNEQYF,TGCAGCGGTGTCATTTACAATGAGCAGTACTTC,NA,TRBJ2-7,NA,TRBV29-1
CASKYGGAYNEQFF,TGTGCCAGTAAATACGGGGGGGCGTACAATGAGCAGTTCTTC,NA,TRBJ2-1,TRBD2,TRBV19
CASSQDLAASYNEQFF,TGTGCCAGCAGCCAAGATCTTGCGGCTTCCTACAATGAGCAGTTCTTC,NA,TRBJ2-1,NA,TRBV3-1
CASKYRGPATNEKLFF,TGTGCCAGCAAATACAGGGGCCCGGCGACTAATGAAAAACTGTTTTTT,NA,TRBJ1-4,TRBD1,TRBV6-1
CASSYFAGGGDGYTF,TGTGCCAGCAGTTATTTCGCCGGGGGAGGGGACGGCTACACCTTC,NA,TRBJ1-2,NA,TRBV6-2/TRBV6-3
CASSVGSGGIGEQYF,TGTGCCAGCAGCGTAGGGAGCGGGGGTATTGGGGAGCAGTACTTC,few,TRBJ2-7,TRBD2,TRBV9
CASSGVGAQPQHF,TGTGCCAGCAGTGGGGTGGGGGCTCAGCCCCAGCATTTT,NA,TRBJ1-5,NA,TRBV27
CASSSTTGRTYGYTF,TGTGCCAGCAGTTCCACGACAGGCCGGACCTATGGCTACACCTTC,once,TRBJ1-2,NA,TRBV12-3/TRBV12-4
CASSLARGQGAAYEQYF,TGTGCCAGCAGCTTAGCTAGAGGACAGGGGGCCGCCTACGAGCAGTACTTC,NA,TRBJ2-7,TRBD1,TRBV7-2